The entry below describes one TCR beta chain. Authors' data handling: Estimates of nucleated cell counts were drawn from the amplification of reference gene primers. The table came from immunoSEQ multiplex PCR; TCRdb's copy has only in-frame clones and leaves some out. The D gene and trimming were derived from the DNA, and the V and J assignments and clone size from that table. This table holds 90,000 to 100,000 clones, around 85% found once. These data originate in a study of blood T cell repertoires in COVID-19. Turning to the study itself: Samples of COVID-19 (acute and convalescent) were obtained from the United States, Italy and Spain. From T cells, B-cell-depleted T cells, or PBMCs came the material, which was cDNA or gDNA.

After removal of 5 bases from V and 0 bases from J, the junction contained 12 bases not matched to a gene. The CDR3 has 17 residues. Germline values: CDR1 MNHNY, CDR2 SVGAGI (reference sequence). The receptor was isolated from an elderly woman with acute or convalescent COVID-19. The V and J genes are TRBV6-6 and TRBJ2-5, with TRBD2 identical over 7 bases. Material for sequencing was peripheral blood. For the CDR3, the DNA is TGTGCCAGCAGTCACACCCTGAGCGGGGAACACCAAGAGACCCAGTACTTC. Its translation is CASSHTLSGEHQETQYF.